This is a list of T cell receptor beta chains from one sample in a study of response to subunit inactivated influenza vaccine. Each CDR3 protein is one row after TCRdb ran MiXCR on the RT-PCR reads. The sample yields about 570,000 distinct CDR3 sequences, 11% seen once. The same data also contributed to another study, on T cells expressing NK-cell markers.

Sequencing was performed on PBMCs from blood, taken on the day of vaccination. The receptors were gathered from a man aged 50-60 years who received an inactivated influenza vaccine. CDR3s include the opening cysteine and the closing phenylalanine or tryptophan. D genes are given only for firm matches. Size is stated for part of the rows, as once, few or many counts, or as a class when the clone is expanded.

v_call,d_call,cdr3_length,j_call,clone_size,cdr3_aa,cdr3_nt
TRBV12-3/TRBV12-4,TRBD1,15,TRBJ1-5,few,CASSSTGTNNQPQHF,TGTGCCAGCAGTTCGACAGGGACGAACAATCAGCCCCAGCATTTT
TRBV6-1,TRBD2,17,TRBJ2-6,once,CASSLTSGASGANVLTF,TGTGCCAGCAGTCTGACTAGCGGGGCCTCTGGGGCCAACGTCCTGACTTTC
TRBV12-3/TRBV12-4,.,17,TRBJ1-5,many,CASSLALNRDHNQPQHF,TGTGCCAGCAGTTTAGCGCTGAACAGGGACCACAATCAGCCCCAGCATTTT
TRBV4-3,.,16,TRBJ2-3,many,CASSQEGGLNTDTQYF,TGCGCCAGCAGCCAAGAAGGGGGGCTTAACACAGATACGCAGTATTTT
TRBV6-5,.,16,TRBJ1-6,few,CASSYPLGSPNSPLHF,TGTGCCAGCAGTTACCCCCTGGGAAGTCCTAATTCACCCCTCCACTTT
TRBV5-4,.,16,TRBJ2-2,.,CASSLGQSYNTGELFF,TGTGCCAGCAGCTTGGGACAGAGCTATAACACCGGGGAGCTGTTTTTT
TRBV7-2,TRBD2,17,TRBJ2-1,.,CASSFRGPSGVYNEQFF,TGTGCCAGCAGCTTTAGGGGGCCTAGCGGGGTTTACAATGAGCAGTTCTTC
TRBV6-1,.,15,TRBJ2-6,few,CASRQQGSGANVLTF,TGTGCCAGCAGGCAACAGGGCTCTGGGGCCAACGTCCTGACTTTC
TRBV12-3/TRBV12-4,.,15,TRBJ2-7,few,CASSAGWDNSYEQYF,TGTGCCAGCAGTGCTGGATGGGACAACTCCTACGAGCAGTACTTC
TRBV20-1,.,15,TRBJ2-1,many,CSARKGGRTANEQFF,TGCAGTGCTCGCAAAGGAGGCAGGACGGCGAATGAGCAGTTCTTC
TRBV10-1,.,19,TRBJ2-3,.,CASPLASPRARHSTDTQYF,TGCGCCAGCCCCCTGGCCTCTCCCAGGGCTAGACATAGCACAGATACGCAGTATTTT
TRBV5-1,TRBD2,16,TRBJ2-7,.,CASSLHGEGLPYEQYF,TGCGCCAGCAGCTTGCATGGGGAGGGCCTCCCCTACGAGCAGTACTTC
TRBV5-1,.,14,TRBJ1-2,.,CASSFLPDSTGYTF,TGCGCCAGCAGCTTCCTCCCGGACAGTACTGGCTACACCTTC
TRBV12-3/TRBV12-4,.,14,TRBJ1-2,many,CASSLTYGVYGYTF,TGTGCCAGCAGCCTAACTTACGGGGTCTATGGCTACACCTTC
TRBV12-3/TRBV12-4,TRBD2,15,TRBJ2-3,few,CASSPLAVSTDTQYF,TGTGCCAGCAGTCCACTAGCGGTTAGCACAGATACGCAGTATTTT
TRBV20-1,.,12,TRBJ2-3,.,CSSTRGPDTQYF,TGCAGTTCTACCCGTGGTCCAGATACGCAGTATTTT
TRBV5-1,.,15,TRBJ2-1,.,CASSLVVSGAAEQFF,TGCGCCAGCAGCTTGGTGGTCTCAGGGGCCGCTGAGCAGTTCTTC
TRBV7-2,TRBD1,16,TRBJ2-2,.,CASSSRTGLNTGELFF,TGTGCCAGCAGCTCCCGGACAGGCTTGAACACCGGGGAGCTGTTTTTT
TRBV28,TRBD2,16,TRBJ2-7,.,CASTEAVGGGEGEQYF,TGTGCCAGCACAGAAGCCGTCGGAGGCGGGGAGGGGGAGCAGTACTTC
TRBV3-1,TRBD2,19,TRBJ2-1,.,CASSRTGLAGGDGYNEQFF,TGTGCCAGCAGCAGGACGGGACTAGCGGGAGGGGATGGGTACAATGAGCAGTTCTTC
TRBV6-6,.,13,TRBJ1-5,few,CASSSYYREPQHF,TGTGCCAGCAGTTCGTATTACAGGGAGCCCCAGCATTTT
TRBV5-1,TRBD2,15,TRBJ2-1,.,CASSYSGGAGNEQFF,TGCGCCAGCAGTTATAGCGGGGGGGCCGGCAATGAGCAGTTCTTC